Listed below are T cell receptor beta chains from one sample, sequenced in a study of blood T cell repertoires in COVID-19. Clones were read by immunoSEQ multiplex PCR, and TCRdb kept only the in-frame ones, dropping some. This sample carries around 340,000 clones, around nine tenths of them seen once, and the ten largest clones take over 0.9%. The sequencing input was PBMCs or T cells enriched from blood (not recorded which). The origin of the receptors is a woman in her twenties or thirties who had been exposed to COVID-19. Each CDR3 is given with its conserved first and last residue. D genes are given only for firm matches. Size tells how often a clone was seen (once, few, many) or the class of an expanded clone, and some rows leave it out.

>TRBJ1-6|-|TRBD1|TRBV5-1
TGCGCCAGCAGCTTGGGTTTACAGGGGAATTCACCCCTCCACTTT
CASSLGLQGNSPLHF
>TRBJ2-5|-|TRBD2|TRBV4-2
TGTGCCAGCAGCCAAGTTCGCGGGAGGGGGGGAGAGACCCAGTACTTC
CASSQVRGRGGETQYF
>TRBJ2-7|-|-|TRBV19
TGTGCCAGTAGTACTGCCCAGGGCGAGCAGTACTTC
CASSTAQGEQYF
>TRBJ2-5|once|-|TRBV21-1
TGTGCCAGCAGCAAAGTCAGGGTGTTGGGAGAGACCCAGTACTTC
CASSKVRVLGETQYF
>TRBJ2-3|-|-|TRBV21-1
TGTGCCAGCAGACGGGAGGGAAGCACAGATACGCAGTATTTT
CASRREGSTDTQYF
>TRBJ2-3|-|-|TRBV14
TGTGCCAGCAGCCATTTGGAGGCGCGGGTAGGAGATACGCAGTATTTT
CASSHLEARVGDTQYF
>TRBJ2-7|-|-|TRBV21-1
TGTGCCAGCAGCAAAGCCAGCTCCGGGATTGGAGCCTACGAGCAGTACTTC
CASSKASSGIGAYEQYF
>TRBJ1-2|-|TRBD1|TRBV7-3
TGTGCCAGCAGCCCCGAAGGACAGGGGGCCTATGGCTACACCTTC
CASSPEGQGAYGYTF
>TRBJ1-2|-|-|TRBV11-3
TGTGCCAGCAGCGCCGGACAGTTTGGCTACACCTTC
CASSAGQFGYTF
>TRBJ1-5|-|-|TRBV10-1
TGCGCCAGCAGTACCGGGACAAATCAGCCCCAGCATTTT
CASSTGTNQPQHF
>TRBJ1-5|-|-|TRBV28
TGTGCCAGCAGAGGAGGTAGCAATCAGCCCCAGCATTTT
CASRGGSNQPQHF
>TRBJ1-4|-|TRBD1|TRBV7-2
TGTGCCAGCAGCTTAGAAAAGGGGACAGGGCGTGAAAAACTGTTTTTT
CASSLEKGTGREKLFF
>TRBJ2-2|-|-|TRBV5-4
TGTGCCAGCGTGGCGCGGGGAGACAGAAATGGGAACGAGAACACCGGGGAGCTGTTTTTT
CASVARGDRNGNENTGELFF